This T cell receptor beta chain derives from a study of blood T cell repertoires in COVID-19 (TCRdb year 2020). For the study in its entirety: Samples from collaborators originated in the United States, Italy and Spain and spanned both the acute and convalescent phases of COVID-19. A freely available public database, intended as a resource for researchers studying the immune response to SARS-CoV-2, is where the repertoires were released. Samples came from the ongoing ImmuneRACE study (first 160 participants) plus 1,254 subjects from 6 global collaborators. Where available, HLA class I and class II types were obtained from metadata supplied by the sample provider rather than from assay-based typing. Nearly every sample came with metadata listing a de-identified subject ID, COVID-19 status, age in years and sex. The material from the prospective study consisted of cDNA or gDNA derived from T cells, B-cell-depleted T cells, or PBMCs. Deeply sampled blood TCRbeta repertoires from subjects exposed to, actively infected with, or recovered from COVID-19 were included in the dataset.

Note on this clone: Its antigen is currently not known. The sample holds no much larger clone one base away, and base qualities are not on file.

The full study reports these points: Clinical and demographic metadata were provided uncurated, with the amount varying by source and participant.

TCRbeta CDR3 regions were amplified from genomic DNA using the immunoSEQ Assay, a bias-controlled multiplex PCR. As for how the authors treated the data: Within the assay, amplification of reference gene primers was used to estimate how many nucleated cells each sample contained. To quantify the absolute abundance of each unique TCRbeta CDR3 rearrangement, sequence reads were collapsed and filtered. For each sample, productive Simpson clonality was calculated as the square root of Simpson's diversity index over productive rearrangements. This immuneACCESS table, as held by TCRdb, lists in-frame sequences with V and J called but not all clones. Of the missing ones, under half trace to an unresolved V gene in checked studies; the others have no known cause. V, J and clone size reflect that table, while D and trimming were determined from the DNA. Present in this sample are more than 250,000 clones, roughly nine tenths of which were seen just once. The ten largest account for approximately 5% of the sample.

Cut back by 7 bases and 1 base, the V and J ends lie 17 bases apart. There are 16 amino acids in the CDR3, from cysteine to phenylalanine inclusive. CDR3 DNA only is kept here, 48 bases in frame from base 1. CDR1 and CDR2, per the germline V gene (reference sequence), are LNHDA and SQIVND. Participants in the prospective study were enrolled through a virtual design, were aged about 18 to 89 years, and lived in 24 United States geographic areas. Cohort assignment in the prospective study relied on participant-reported clinical history from a screening survey and a study questionnaire. Recovered participants in ImmuneRACE Cohort 3 were defined as having two consecutive negative NP/OP PCR tests, clearance from a healthcare professional, or resolution of symptoms. Each participant in the prospective study had whole blood, serum and a nasopharyngeal or oropharyngeal swab collected by mobile phlebotomists. Prospective study participants could optionally give additional blood draws and questionnaires over an approximately two-month period. Before DNA extraction, prospective study blood samples were shipped either frozen or at room temperature.

Sequencing was done on a sample of PBMCs or T cells enriched from blood (not recorded which). In this chain, TRBV19 is recombined with TRBJ2-4, with TRBD1 as a weak D call on 6 bases. The clonotype originates from a woman aged 25 to 39 who had recovered from COVID-19. The CDR3 here reads CASTTPGAAAKNIQYF. The bases read TGTGCCAGTACCACCCCAGGGGCGGCGGCCAAAAACATTCAGTACTTC.